The present TCR beta chain was sequenced within a study of tumor-infiltrating lymphocytes in primary liver carcinoma. On this clonotype: This could be a read error, since a much larger clone is one nucleotide away.

Germline DNA was extracted too, while blood RNA derived from unsorted whole blood. The authors made TCR beta cDNA from roughly 480 ng total RNA with a constant-region primer. Three nested multiplex PCR rounds of slightly modified ARM-PCR generated TCR beta libraries. Researchers ran the first two PCR rounds for ten to eleven cycles each with TRBV1-TRBV30 forward primers and a C-beta reverse primer. TCRdb independently ran MiXCR on the multiplex PCR reads; one entry per CDR3 protein. The top ten hold roughly 8.6% of the sample, which has approximately 300,000 distinct CDR3 sequences, roughly two thirds seen once. The germline V gene has CDR1 PRHDT and CDR2 FYEKMQ (reference sequence). CDR3 length: 15 amino acids.

Sequenced: peripheral blood. The chain joins TRBV13 to TRBJ2-5; 7 bases align to TRBD1. The TCR was taken from a man aged 35 to 55 with primary liver carcinoma and hepatitis B virus infection. The CDR3 protein is CASSAPGTDHETQYF. The CDR3 bases are TGTGCCAGCAGCGCCCCCGGGACAGACCATGAGACCCAGTACTTC.